This TCR beta chain derives from a study of T cell responses to AZD1222 COVID-19 vaccine. Assay used: immunoSEQ multiplex PCR; TCRdb lists only in-frame clones, some missing. The sample lists 98,000 or so clones, over 90% occurring once. Worth noting for this clone: Its antigen is undetermined.

Germline V gene lookup returns CDR1 SGHTA and CDR2 FQGNSA. This CDR3 has 15 residues. Trimming at V came to 5 bases and at J to 7 bases, leaving 8 bases not matched to a gene. Findings and caveats of the study: White British ancestry dominated among donors, who included more females, and clonal diversity was possibly underestimated. Nearly half of the spike-specific TCRs reportedly recognize variant regions that carry no mutations.

This chain joins TRBV7-2 and TRBJ2-3; 11 bases match TRBD2. The source material was peripheral blood, sampled on day 0 of AZD1222 vaccination. This receptor was identified in an adult in good health. CDR3 coding DNA: TGTGCCAGCAGCCCCCAGACTAGCGGGGTGAATACGCAGTATTTT. Protein: CASSPQTSGVNTQYF. The variable domain in full, with the rest retrieved from reference TRBV7-2 and TRBJ2-3, is GAGVSQSPSNKVTEKGKDVELRCDPISGHTALYWYRQSLGQGLEFLIYFQGNSAPDKSGLPSDRFSAERTGGSVSTLTIQRTQQEDSAVYLCASSPQTSGVNTQYFGPGTRLTVL.